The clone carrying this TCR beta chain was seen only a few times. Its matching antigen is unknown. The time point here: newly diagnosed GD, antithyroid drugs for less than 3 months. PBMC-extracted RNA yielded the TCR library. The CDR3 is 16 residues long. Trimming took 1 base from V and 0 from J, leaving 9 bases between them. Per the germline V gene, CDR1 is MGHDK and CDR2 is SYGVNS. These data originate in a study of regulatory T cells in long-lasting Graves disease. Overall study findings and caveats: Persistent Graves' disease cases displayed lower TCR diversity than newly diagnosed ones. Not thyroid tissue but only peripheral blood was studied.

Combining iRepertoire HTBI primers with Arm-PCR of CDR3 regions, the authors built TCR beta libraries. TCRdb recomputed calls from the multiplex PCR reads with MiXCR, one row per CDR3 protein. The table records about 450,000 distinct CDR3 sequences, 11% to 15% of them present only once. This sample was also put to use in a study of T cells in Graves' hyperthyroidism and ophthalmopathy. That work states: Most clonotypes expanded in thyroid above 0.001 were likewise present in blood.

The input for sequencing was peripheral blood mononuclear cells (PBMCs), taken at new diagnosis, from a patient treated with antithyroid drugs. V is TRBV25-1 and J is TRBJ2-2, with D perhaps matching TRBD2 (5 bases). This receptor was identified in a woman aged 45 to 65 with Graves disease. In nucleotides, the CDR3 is TGTGCCAGCAGTGAATTCGAGCGGTCGAACACCGGGGAGCTGTTTTTT. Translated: CASSEFERSNTGELFF.